This record concerns one T cell receptor (beta chain) sequence. The sample originates from a study of control samples from healthy donors and cancer patients. Assay: immunoSEQ multiplex PCR; the TCRdb copy retains only in-frame clones and omits some. The sample carries 95,000 to 150,000 clones, approximately 88% recorded once. Germline V CDR1 and CDR2: MNHNS, SASEGT. CDR3 length equals 17 residues. Trimming removed 2 bases at V and 0 bases at J, with 14 bases between. Sequenced material: blood. The receptor was derived from a man aged 40-49 years in good health. This chain joins TRBV6-1 and TRBJ2-4, with D possibly matching TRBD1 (6 bases). The CDR3 DNA sequence: TGTGCCAGCAGTGAAACCGCCTGGGGGCAAGCCAAAAACATTCAGTACTTC. Amino acids: CASSETAWGQAKNIQYF.